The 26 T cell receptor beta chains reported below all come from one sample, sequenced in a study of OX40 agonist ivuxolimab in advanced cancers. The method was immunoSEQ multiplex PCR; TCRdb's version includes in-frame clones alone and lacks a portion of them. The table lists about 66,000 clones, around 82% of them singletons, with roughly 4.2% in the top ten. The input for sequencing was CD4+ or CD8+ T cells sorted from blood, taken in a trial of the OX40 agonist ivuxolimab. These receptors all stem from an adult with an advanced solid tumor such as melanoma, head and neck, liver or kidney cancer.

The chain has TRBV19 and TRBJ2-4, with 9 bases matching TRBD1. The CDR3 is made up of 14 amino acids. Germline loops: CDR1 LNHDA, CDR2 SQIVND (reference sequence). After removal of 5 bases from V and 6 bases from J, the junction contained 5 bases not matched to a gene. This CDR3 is CASSSRTGVNIQYF. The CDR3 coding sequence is TGTGCCAGTAGTTCCCGGACAGGGGTAAACATTCAGTACTTC. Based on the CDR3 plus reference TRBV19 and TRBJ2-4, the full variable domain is DGGITQSPKYLFRKEGQNVTLSCEQNLNHDAMYWYRQDPGQGLRLIYYSQIVNDFQKGDIAEGYSVSREKKESFPLTVTSAQKNPTAFYLCASSSRTGVNIQYFGAGTRLSVL.

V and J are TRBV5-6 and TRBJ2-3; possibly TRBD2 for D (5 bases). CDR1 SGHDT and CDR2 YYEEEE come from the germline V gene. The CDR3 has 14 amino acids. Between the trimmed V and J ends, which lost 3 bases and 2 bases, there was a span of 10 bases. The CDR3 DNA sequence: TGTGCCAGCAGCTCCGACTATGACACAGATACGCAGTATTTT. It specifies CASSSDYDTDTQYF.

The CDR3 is CSVGTYTGELFF. The CDR3 DNA follows: TGCAGCGTCGGGACCTACACCGGGGAGCTGTTTTTT. The V call is TRBV29-1, the J call TRBJ2-2; possibly TRBD1 or TRBD2 for D (5 bases each). V was pared by 6 bases and J by 3 bases, with 8 bases between. Germline V gives CDR1 SQVTM, CDR2 ANQGSEA. CDR3 length: 12 residues.

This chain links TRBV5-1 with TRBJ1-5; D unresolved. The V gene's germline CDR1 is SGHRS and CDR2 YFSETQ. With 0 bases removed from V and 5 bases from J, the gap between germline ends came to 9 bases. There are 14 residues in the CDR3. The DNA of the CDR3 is TGCGCCAGCAGCTTGGACGGGAGAGATCAGCCCCAGCATTTT. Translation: CASSLDGRDQPQHF. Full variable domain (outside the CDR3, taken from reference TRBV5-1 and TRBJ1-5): KAGVTQTPRYLIKTRGQQVTLSCSPISGHRSVSWYQQTPGQGLQFLFEYFSETQRNKGNFPGRFSGRQFSNSRSEMNVSTLELGDSALYLCASSLDGRDQPQHFGDGTRLSIL.

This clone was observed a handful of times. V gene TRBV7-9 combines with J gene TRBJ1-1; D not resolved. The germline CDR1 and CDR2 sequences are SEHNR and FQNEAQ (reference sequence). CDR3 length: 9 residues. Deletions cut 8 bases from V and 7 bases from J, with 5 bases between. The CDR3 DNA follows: TGTGCCAGCTCCGGTGAAGCTTTCTTT. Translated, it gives CASSGEAFF.

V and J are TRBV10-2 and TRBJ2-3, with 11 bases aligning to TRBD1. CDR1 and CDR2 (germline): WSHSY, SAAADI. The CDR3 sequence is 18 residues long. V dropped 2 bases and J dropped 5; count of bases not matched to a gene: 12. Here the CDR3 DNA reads TGCGCCAGCAGTGAGCCTACGCAGGACAGGGGGCAGAGAGATACGCAGTATTTT. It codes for CASSEPTQDRGQRDTQYF.

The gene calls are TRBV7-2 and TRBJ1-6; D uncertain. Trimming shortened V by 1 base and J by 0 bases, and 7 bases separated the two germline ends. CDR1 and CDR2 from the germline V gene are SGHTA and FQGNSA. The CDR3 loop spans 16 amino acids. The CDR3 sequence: CASSLDWSSYNSPLHF. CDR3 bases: TGTGCCAGCAGCTTAGACTGGTCCTCCTATAATTCACCCCTCCACTTT.

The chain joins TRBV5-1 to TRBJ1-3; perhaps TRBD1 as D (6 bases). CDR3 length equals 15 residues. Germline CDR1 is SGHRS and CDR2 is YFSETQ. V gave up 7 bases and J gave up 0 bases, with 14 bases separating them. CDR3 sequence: CASAVGGGSGNTIYF. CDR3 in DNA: TGCGCCAGCGCCGTGGGAGGGGGCTCTGGAAACACCATATATTTT.

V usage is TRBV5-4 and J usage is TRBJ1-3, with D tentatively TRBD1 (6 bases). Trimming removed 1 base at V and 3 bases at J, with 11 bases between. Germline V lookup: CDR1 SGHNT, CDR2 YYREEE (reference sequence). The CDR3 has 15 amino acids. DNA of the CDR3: TGTGCCAGCAGCTTGCTCGGGGGCGGTGGAAACACCATATATTTT. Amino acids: CASSLLGGGGNTIYF. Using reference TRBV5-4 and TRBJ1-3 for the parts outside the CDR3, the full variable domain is ETGVTQSPTHLIKTRGQQVTLRCSSQSGHNTVSWYQQALGQGPQFIFQYYREEENGRGNFPPRFSGLQFPNYSSELNVNALELDDSALYLCASSLLGGGGNTIYFGEGSWLTVV.

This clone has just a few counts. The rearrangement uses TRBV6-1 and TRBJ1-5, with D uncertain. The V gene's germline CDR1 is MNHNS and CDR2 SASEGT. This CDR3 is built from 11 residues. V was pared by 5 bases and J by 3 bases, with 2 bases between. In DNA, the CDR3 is TGTGCCAGCAGTAACAATCAGCCCCAGCATTTT. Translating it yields CASSNNQPQHF.

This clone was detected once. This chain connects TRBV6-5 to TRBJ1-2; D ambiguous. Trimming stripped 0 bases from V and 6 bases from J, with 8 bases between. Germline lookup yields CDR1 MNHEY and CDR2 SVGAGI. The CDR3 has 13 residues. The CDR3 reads CASSYSADNGYTF. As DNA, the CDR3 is TGTGCCAGCAGTTACTCGGCAGATAATGGCTACACCTTC.

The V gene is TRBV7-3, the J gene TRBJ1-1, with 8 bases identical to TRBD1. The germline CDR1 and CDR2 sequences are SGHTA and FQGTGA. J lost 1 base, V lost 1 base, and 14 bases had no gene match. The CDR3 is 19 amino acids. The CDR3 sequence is CASSLSGRAGGFGNTEAFF. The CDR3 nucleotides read TGTGCCAGCAGCTTAAGCGGTCGGGCAGGGGGCTTCGGGAACACTGAAGCTTTCTTT.

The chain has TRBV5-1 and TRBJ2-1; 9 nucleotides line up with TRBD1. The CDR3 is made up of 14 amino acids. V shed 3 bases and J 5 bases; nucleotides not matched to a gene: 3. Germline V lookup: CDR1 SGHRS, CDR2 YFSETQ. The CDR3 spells CASSSDRGDNEQFF. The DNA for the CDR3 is TGCGCCAGCAGCTCGGACAGGGGTGACAATGAGCAGTTCTTC.

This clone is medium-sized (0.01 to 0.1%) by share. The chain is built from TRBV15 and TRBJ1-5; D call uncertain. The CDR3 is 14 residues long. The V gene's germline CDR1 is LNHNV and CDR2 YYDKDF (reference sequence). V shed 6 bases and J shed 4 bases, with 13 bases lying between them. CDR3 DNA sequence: TGTGCCACCAGGAGCGAAAGTAGAAATCAGCCCCAGCATTTT. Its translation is CATRSESRNQPQHF.

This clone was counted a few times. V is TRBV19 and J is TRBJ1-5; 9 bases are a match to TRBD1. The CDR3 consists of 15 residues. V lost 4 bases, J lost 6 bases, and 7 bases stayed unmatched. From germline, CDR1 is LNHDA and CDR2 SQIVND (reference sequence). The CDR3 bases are TGTGCCAGTAGTACCTCCGGGACAGGGTTTCAGCCCCAGCATTTT. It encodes CASSTSGTGFQPQHF.

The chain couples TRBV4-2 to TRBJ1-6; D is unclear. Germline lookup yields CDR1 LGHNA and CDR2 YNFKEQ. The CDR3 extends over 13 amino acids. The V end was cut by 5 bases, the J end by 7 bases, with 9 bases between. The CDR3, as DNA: TGTGCCAGCAGCTCGGGGTCGAATTCACCCCTCCACTTT. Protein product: CASSSGSNSPLHF.

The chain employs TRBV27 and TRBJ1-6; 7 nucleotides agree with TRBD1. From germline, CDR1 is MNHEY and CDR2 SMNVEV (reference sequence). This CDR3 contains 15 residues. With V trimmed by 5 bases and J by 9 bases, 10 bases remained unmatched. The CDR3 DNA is TGTGCCAGCAGTCCCATGACAGGGATGGGTTCACCCCTCCACTTT. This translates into CASSPMTGMGSPLHF.

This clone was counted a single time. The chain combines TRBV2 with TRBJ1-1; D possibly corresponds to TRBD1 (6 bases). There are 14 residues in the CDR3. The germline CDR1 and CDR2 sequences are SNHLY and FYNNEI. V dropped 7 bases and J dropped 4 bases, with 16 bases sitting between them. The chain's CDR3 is CASTEQGKVTEAFF. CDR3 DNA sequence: TGTGCCAGCACAGAGCAGGGGAAGGTCACTGAAGCTTTCTTT. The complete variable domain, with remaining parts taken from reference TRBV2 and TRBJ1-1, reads EPEVTQTPSHQVTQMGQEVILRCVPISNHLYFYWYRQILGQKVEFLVSFYNNEISEKSEIFDDQFSVERPDGSNFTLKIRSTKLEDSAMYFCASTEQGKVTEAFFGQGTRLTVV.

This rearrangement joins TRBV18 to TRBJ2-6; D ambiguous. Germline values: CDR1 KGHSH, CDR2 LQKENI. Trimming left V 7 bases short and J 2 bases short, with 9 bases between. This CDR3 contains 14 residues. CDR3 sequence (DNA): TGTGCCAGCTATCTTGGAGCTGGGGCCAACGTCCTGACTTTC. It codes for CASYLGAGANVLTF.

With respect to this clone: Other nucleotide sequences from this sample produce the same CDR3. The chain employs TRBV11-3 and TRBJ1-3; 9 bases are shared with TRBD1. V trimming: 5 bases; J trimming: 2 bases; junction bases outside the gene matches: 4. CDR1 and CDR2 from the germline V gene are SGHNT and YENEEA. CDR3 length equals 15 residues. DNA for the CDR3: TGTGCCAGCAGCCCGGGACAGGGACCTGGAAACACCATATATTTT. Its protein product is CASSPGQGPGNTIYF.

The CDR3 protein is CASSEALVPDEQFF. The CDR3 coding sequence is TGTGCCAGCAGTGAAGCGTTGGTACCTGATGAGCAGTTCTTC. The rearrangement joins TRBV2 to TRBJ2-1; D remains unclear. The length of the CDR3 is 14 residues. Germline V CDR1 and CDR2: SNHLY, FYNNEI. Deletions cut 0 bases from V and 8 bases from J, with 11 bases between. The full variable domain, rest sourced from reference TRBV2 and TRBJ2-1, is EPEVTQTPSHQVTQMGQEVILRCVPISNHLYFYWYRQILGQKVEFLVSFYNNEISEKSEIFDDQFSVERPDGSNFTLKIRSTKLEDSAMYFCASSEALVPDEQFFGPGTRLTVL.

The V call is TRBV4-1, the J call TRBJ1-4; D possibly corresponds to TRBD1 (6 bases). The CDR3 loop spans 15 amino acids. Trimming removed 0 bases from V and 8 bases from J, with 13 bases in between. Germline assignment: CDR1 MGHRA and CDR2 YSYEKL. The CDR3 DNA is TGCGCCAGCAGCCAAGAAGGGGGGCGAGGGGAAAAACTGTTTTTT. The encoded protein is CASSQEGGRGEKLFF.

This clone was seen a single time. The CDR3 bases are TGTGCCAGCAGCTCCGGGACAGGCTCTAACTATGGCTACACCTTC. This encodes CASSSGTGSNYGYTF. The V and J genes are TRBV9 and TRBJ1-2; 8 nucleotides line up with TRBD1. This CDR3 region has 15 residues. Germline CDR1 reads SGDLS; CDR2 reads YYNGEE. With 4 bases clipped from V and 0 bases from J, the junction kept 5 bases outside the gene matches. Full variable domain (missing parts from reference TRBV9 and TRBJ1-2): DSGVTQTPKHLITATGQRVTLRCSPRSGDLSVYWYQQSLDQGLQFLIQYYNGEERAKGNILERFSAQQFPDLHSELNLSSLELGDSALYFCASSSGTGSNYGYTFGSGTRLTVV.

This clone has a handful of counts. The CDR3 bases are TGTGCCAGCAGTTACCTACAGGGGACCGGGGAGCTGTTTTTT. Its protein product is CASSYLQGTGELFF. V usage is TRBV6-6 and J usage is TRBJ2-2; 7 bases match TRBD1. Germline values: CDR1 MNHNY, CDR2 SVGAGI (reference sequence). Trimming removed 2 bases from V and 5 bases from J; junction bases left unmatched: 2. CDR3 length: 14 amino acids.

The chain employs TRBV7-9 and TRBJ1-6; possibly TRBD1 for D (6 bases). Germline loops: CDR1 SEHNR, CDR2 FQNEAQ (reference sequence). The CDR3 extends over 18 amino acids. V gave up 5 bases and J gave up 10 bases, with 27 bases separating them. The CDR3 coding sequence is TGTGCCAGCAGCCACCTAGCCTACAGGGAACAGACCGGCTCACCCCTCCACTTT. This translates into CASSHLAYREQTGSPLHF.

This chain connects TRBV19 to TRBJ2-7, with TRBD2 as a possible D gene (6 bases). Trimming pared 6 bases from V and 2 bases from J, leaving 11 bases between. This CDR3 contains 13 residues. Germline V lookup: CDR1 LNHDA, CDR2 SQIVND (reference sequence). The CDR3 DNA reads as TGTGCCAGTAGGGTCGGGGGAACCTACGAGCAGTACTTC. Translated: CASRVGGTYEQYF.